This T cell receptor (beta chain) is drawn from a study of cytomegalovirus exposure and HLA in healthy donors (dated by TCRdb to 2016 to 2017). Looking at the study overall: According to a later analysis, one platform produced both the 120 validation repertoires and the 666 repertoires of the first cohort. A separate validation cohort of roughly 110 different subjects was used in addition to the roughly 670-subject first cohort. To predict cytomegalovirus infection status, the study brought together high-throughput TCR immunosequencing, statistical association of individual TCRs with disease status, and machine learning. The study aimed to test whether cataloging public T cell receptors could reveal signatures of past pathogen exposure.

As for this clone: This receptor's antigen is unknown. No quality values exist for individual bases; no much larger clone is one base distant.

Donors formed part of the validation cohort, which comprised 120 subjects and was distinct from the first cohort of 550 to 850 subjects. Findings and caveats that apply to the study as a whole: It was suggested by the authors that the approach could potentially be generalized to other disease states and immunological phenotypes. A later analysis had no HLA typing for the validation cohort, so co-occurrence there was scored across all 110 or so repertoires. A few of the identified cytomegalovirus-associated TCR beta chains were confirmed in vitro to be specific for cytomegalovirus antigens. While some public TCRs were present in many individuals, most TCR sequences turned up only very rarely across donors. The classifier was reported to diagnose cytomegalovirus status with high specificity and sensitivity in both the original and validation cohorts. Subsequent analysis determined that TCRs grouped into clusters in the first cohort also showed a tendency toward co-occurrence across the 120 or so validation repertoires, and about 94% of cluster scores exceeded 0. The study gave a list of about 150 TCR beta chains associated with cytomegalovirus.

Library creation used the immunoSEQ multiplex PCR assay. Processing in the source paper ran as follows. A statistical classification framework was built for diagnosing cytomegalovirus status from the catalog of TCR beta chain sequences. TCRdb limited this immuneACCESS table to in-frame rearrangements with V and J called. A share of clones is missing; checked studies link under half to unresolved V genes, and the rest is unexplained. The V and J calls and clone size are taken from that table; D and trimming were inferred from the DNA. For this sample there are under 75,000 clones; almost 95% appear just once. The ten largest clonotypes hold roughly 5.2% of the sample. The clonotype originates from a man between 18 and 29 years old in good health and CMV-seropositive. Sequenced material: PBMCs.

The bases read TGTGCCAGCAGTTTATCTGGGGCCAACGTCCTGACTTTC. The encoded protein is CASSLSGANVLTF. The sequence links TRBV6-5 to TRBJ2-6, with the identity of the D gene unclear. In the germline V gene, CDR1 corresponds to MNHEY and CDR2 to SVGAGI. V drops 4 bases and J drops 1 base, leaving 2 bases in between. Inclusive of the bounding cysteine and phenylalanine, the CDR3 is 13 residues long. The retained sequence is limited to the CDR3, 39 bases, with the frame set at the first base.